This paragraph covers one TCR beta chain sequence. The antigen remains unidentified. This table comes from immunoSEQ multiplex PCR, and its TCRdb copy is limited to in-frame clones, with some not included. The sample comprises tens of thousands of clones, roughly two thirds of which are singletons, and about 13% rests with the top ten. This entry comes from a study of cytotoxic CD8 clonotypes in ibrutinib-treated CLL. General study points: Among the clonotypes, public ones were uncommon and contracted or held stable on treatment.

The germline V gene has CDR1 SGHTA and CDR2 FQGNSA. This CDR3 has 13 amino acids. The germline V and J ends were trimmed by 6 bases and 6 bases, with 15 bases remaining between them. The chain employs TRBV7-2 and TRBJ2-7, with D maybe TRBD1 (6 bases). This receptor was obtained from a human donor with chronic lymphocytic leukemia. This specimen consisted of PBMCs, obtained after 12 months of ibrutinib treatment. CDR3 loop: CASSWDTGSEQYF. The CDR3, as DNA: TGTGCCAGCAGTTGGGATACAGGGTCCGAGCAGTACTTC.